This record concerns one TCR beta chain sequence. The CDR3 consists of 16 residues. The germline V gene encodes CDR1 MGHRA and CDR2 YSYEKL. Unmatched junction bases numbered 4, after V lost 2 bases and J lost 0 bases. This entry comes from a study of blood T cell repertoires in COVID-19. Study at large: Donors in the United States, Italy and Spain gave samples during acute or convalescent COVID-19. Sources were T cells, B-cell-depleted T cells, or PBMCs; the material itself was cDNA or gDNA.

TCRdb keeps only in-frame clones here, not all; method: immunoSEQ multiplex PCR. The profile shows 290,000 or so clones, 85% to 90% of them singletons. Sample: peripheral blood. The clonotype was recovered from a man between 70 and 80 years old with acute or convalescent COVID-19. The chain recombines TRBV4-1 with TRBJ2-3, with TRBD1 identical over 8 bases. The CDR3 DNA is TGCGCCAGCAGCCAACGGACAGGGACAAGCACAGATACGCAGTATTTT. Translating gives CASSQRTGTSTDTQYF.